This T cell receptor beta chain emerged from a study of blood T cell repertoires in COVID-19. Study as a whole: Collection of acute and convalescent COVID-19 samples took place in the United States, Italy and Spain.

In the original workflow: Estimation of nucleated cell counts was performed using reference gene primer amplification. Profiling relied on immunoSEQ multiplex PCR, and the TCRdb table lists in-frame clones only, not all of them. The D gene and trimming were derived from the DNA, and the V and J assignments and clone size from that table. The sample lists roughly 53,000 clones, around 85% occurring once. This CDR3 spans 17 amino acids. The V and J ends lost 3 bases and 8 bases, in that order; junction bases with no gene match: 17. Germline CDR1 reads LNHDA; CDR2 reads SQIVND (reference sequence). Sequenced material: peripheral blood. The chain joins TRBV19 to TRBJ1-2, with 8 bases fitting TRBD1. The sequence was obtained from a human donor in a cohort sampled during active COVID-19. CDR3 nucleotides: TGTGCCAGTAGTATCGGACAGGGAGGAGCCGGGGTCGGAGGCTACACCTTC. Its translation: CASSIGQGGAGVGGYTF.